The sequence of this T cell receptor (beta chain) was determined in a study of Graves' ophthalmopathy and Graves' hyperthyroidism. General study findings and limits: Appearing in blood as well were most expanded thyroid clonotypes above 0.001 frequency.

The CDR3 is made up of 15 amino acids. Germline CDR1 and CDR2: LNHDA and SQIVND (reference sequence). Trimming left V 8 bases short and J 1 base short, with 17 bases between. This clonotype has ten or more counts. Its antigen remains unidentified. Amplified material comprised TCR beta CDR3 regions derived from RNA transcripts. RT-PCR was first run with HTBI primers, then multiplex PCR in a second round. Via MiXCR, TCRdb re-called the multiplex PCR reads, giving one row per CDR3 protein. Altogether hundreds of thousands of distinct CDR3 sequences are present, 15% to 17% being singletons, with the ten largest covering 5.5% to 7%.

The material sequenced was peripheral blood. This chain uses TRBV19 with TRBJ1-1; no reliable D call. This TCR came from a woman aged 18-29 years with stable Graves' hyperthyroidism. CDR3 loop: CASQETLRKNTEAFF. The CDR3 DNA is TGTGCCAGTCAAGAGACCCTACGGAAGAACACTGAAGCTTTCTTT.